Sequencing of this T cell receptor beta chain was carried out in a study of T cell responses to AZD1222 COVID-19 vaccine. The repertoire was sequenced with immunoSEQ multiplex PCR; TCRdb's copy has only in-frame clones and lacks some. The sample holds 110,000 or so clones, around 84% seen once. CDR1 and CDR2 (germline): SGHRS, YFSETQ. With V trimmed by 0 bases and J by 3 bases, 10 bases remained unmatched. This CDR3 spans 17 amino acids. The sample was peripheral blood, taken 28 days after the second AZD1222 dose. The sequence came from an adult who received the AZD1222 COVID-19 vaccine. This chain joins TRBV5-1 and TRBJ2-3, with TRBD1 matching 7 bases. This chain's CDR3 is CASSLVVYRGRTDTQYF. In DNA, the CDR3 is TGCGCCAGCAGCTTGGTTGTATACAGGGGCCGGACAGATACGCAGTATTTT.